Listed here is a single T cell receptor beta chain. With 2 bases removed from V and 11 bases from J, the gap between germline ends came to 10 bases. The CDR3 runs 12 residues. Looked up from germline, CDR1 is MNHEY and CDR2 is SVGEGT. Original methodology: Estimation of nucleated cell counts relied on the amplification of reference gene primers. Sequencing was performed with immunoSEQ multiplex PCR; in TCRdb, only in-frame clones are kept and a portion is missing. V and J calls and clone size are given by that table; D and trimming were obtained from the DNA. Of tens of thousands of clones detected, roughly 87% appear once; the ten largest clones hold roughly 3.1%. This sample was taken from a study of blood T cell repertoires in COVID-19. Study-wide background: Both acute and convalescent COVID-19 samples were obtained from the United States, Italy and Spain. PBMCs, B-cell-depleted T cells, or T cells were the source of the cDNA or gDNA that made up the material.

Source material: peripheral blood. The receptor's source is a woman aged 45-59 years with active or convalescent COVID-19. V is TRBV6-2 or TRBV6-3 and J is TRBJ2-1, with a possible D match to TRBD1 (6 bases). CDR3 DNA: TGTGCCAGCAGTTACGGGCAGGGGAAGCAGTTCTTC. Encoded protein: CASSYGQGKQFF.